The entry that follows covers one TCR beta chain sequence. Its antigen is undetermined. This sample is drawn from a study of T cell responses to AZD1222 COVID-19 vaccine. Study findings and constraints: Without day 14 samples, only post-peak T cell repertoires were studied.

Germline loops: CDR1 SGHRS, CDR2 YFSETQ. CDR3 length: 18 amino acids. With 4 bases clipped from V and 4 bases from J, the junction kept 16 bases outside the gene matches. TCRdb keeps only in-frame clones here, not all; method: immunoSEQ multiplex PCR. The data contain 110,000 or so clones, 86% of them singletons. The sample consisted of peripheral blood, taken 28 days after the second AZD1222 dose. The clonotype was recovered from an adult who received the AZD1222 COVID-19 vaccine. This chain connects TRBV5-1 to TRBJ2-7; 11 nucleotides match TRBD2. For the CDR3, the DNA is TGCGCCAGCAGCCATGGACTAGCGGGTCAGCTGTTTGGTTACGAGCAGTACTTC. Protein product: CASSHGLAGQLFGYEQYF.